The clone carrying this T cell receptor beta chain was observed a handful of times. Its antigen is not known. The data were taken from a study of identical twins. Findings of the study overall: Zero-insertion analyses might be partly confounded by invariant T cells like MAIT and iNKT. Out-of-frame alpha sequences shared by twins showed excess low generation probability. Abundant cord blood beta clonotypes carried fewer insertions; memory repertoires showed none.

Germline V CDR1 and CDR2: SGHRS, YFSETQ. This CDR3 comprises 16 residues. Trimming removed 3 bases from V and 0 bases from J, with 14 bases in between. A universal primer site was created by template switching, with the cDNA bearing unique molecular identifiers. TCRdb itself ran the 5' RACE reads through MiXCR, one entry per CDR3 protein. The data contain 690,000 or so distinct CDR3 sequences, around 6% of them singletons. This receptor was taken from a man between 18 and 35 years old in good health. Sequenced sample: naive T cells sorted from blood. This rearrangement joins TRBV5-1 to TRBJ2-3, with D tentatively TRBD1 (6 bases). CDR3 sequence (DNA): TGCGCCAGCAGCTCCCCAGGGGCAGGGAGCACAGATACGCAGTATTTT. Amino acids: CASSSPGAGSTDTQYF.